Presented here are 31 T cell receptor beta chains from one specimen sequenced in a study of blood T cell repertoires in COVID-19. Libraries were prepared by immunoSEQ multiplex PCR; TCRdb keeps only in-frame clonotypes and omits some of them. The table records over 350,000 clones, around 88% of them present only once. Input material: peripheral blood. The receptor set was obtained from a woman younger than 45 with acute or convalescent COVID-19.

J is TRBJ2-7 and V is TRBV27; 8 nucleotides line up with TRBD1. The junction had 14 bases not matched to a gene; V was cut back by 5 bases and J by 2 bases. The CDR3 contains 17 residues. Germline V lookup: CDR1 MNHEY, CDR2 SMNVEV (reference sequence). Here the CDR3 DNA reads TGTGCCAGCAGTCTCGTCCCGGGGACAGGCCCACCCTACGAGCAGTACTTC. Translated, it gives CASSLVPGTGPPYEQYF.

This clone was seen just once. The chain recombines TRBV7-3 with TRBJ2-5, with TRBD1 matching over 7 bases. The CDR3 totals 13 residues. Germline trimming cut 4 bases from V and 2 bases from J; bases unmatched to any gene: 1. Per germline, CDR1 SGHTA and CDR2 FQGTGA. CDR3 coding DNA: TGTGCCAGCAGCTGGGGACAGCAAGAGACCCAGTACTTC. Its protein product is CASSWGQQETQYF. The whole variable domain, filled in from reference TRBV7-3 and TRBJ2-5, reads GAGVSQTPSNKVTEKGKYVELRCDPISGHTALYWYRQSLGQGPEFLIYFQGTGAADDSGLPNDRFFAVRPEGSVSTLKIQRTERGDSAVYLCASSWGQQETQYFGPGTRLLVL.

The DNA for the CDR3 is TGTGCCAGCAGTGAACGGGGCGGGGCTATCGACAATGAGCAGTTCTTC. Translation gives CASSERGGAIDNEQFF. This rearrangement joins TRBV2 to TRBJ2-1, with D possibly being TRBD2 (6 bases). From germline, CDR1 is SNHLY and CDR2 FYNNEI. V shed 2 bases and J shed 5 bases, with 16 bases lying between them. CDR3 size: 16 residues. Together with reference TRBV2 and TRBJ2-1, the CDR3 gives the full variable domain: EPEVTQTPSHQVTQMGQEVILRCVPISNHLYFYWYRQILGQKVEFLVSFYNNEISEKSEIFDDQFSVERPDGSNFTLKIRSTKLEDSAMYFCASSERGGAIDNEQFFGPGTRLTVL.

The rearrangement links TRBV29-1 to TRBJ1-2; 9 nucleotides line up with TRBD1. Germline lookup yields CDR1 SQVTM and CDR2 ANQGSEA. The CDR3 spans 14 residues. Losses at the gene ends were 4 bases for V and 8 bases for J; bases not matched to a gene: 11. The CDR3 DNA sequence: TGCAGCGTTGGGGACAGGGCGGTACTTCGAGGCTACACCTTC. Translation gives CSVGDRAVLRGYTF.

The chain has TRBV6-6 and TRBJ2-1; no firm D call. This CDR3 has 12 amino acids. V dropped 4 bases and J dropped 8 bases, with 9 bases sitting between them. CDR1 is MNHNY and CDR2 is SVGAGI in the germline V gene (reference sequence). The CDR3 here is CASSSRLYEQFF. The CDR3 region has the DNA TGTGCCAGCAGTTCTAGACTCTATGAGCAGTTCTTC.

The CDR3 is CATSRDRRYEQYF. The DNA of the CDR3 is TGTGCCACCAGCAGAGATAGGAGGTACGAGCAGTACTTC. The chain couples TRBV15 to TRBJ2-7; maybe TRBD2 (5 bases). Germline CDR1 and CDR2: LNHNV and YYDKDF (reference sequence). This CDR3 has 13 residues. The V and J ends lost 0 bases and 4 bases respectively, with 7 bases between them. Full variable domain (rest looked up from reference TRBV15 and TRBJ2-7): DAMVIQNPRYQVTQFGKPVTLSCSQTLNHNVMYWYQQKSSQAPKLLFHYYDKDFNNEADTPDNFQSRRPNTSFCFLDIRSPGLGDTAMYLCATSRDRRYEQYFGPGTRLTVT.

The V and J genes are TRBV19 and TRBJ1-1, with TRBD1 matching over 7 bases. V was pared by 7 bases and J by 1 base, with 15 bases of the junction left unmatched. The CDR3 loop spans 17 amino acids. Germline V gives CDR1 LNHDA, CDR2 SQIVND (reference sequence). The CDR3 region is CASTQPGQHTPNTEAFF. As DNA, the CDR3 is TGTGCCAGTACCCAACCGGGACAGCATACTCCGAACACTGAAGCTTTCTTT. Variable domain in full (rest from reference TRBV19 and TRBJ1-1): DGGITQSPKYLFRKEGQNVTLSCEQNLNHDAMYWYRQDPGQGLRLIYYSQIVNDFQKGDIAEGYSVSREKKESFPLTVTSAQKNPTAFYLCASTQPGQHTPNTEAFFGQGTRLTVV.

The genes are TRBV6-5 and TRBJ1-4; no definite D call. Between the trimmed V and J ends, which lost 3 bases and 7 bases, there was a span of 12 bases. The CDR3 length is 14 residues. Per the germline V gene, CDR1 is MNHEY and CDR2 is SVGAGI. The CDR3 bases are TGTGCCAGCAGTTATTCCCGGGTTGGTGAAAAACTGTTTTTT. Amino acids: CASSYSRVGEKLFF.

In its sample, this clone was seen a few times. The chain has TRBV19 and TRBJ2-7; 9 bases align to TRBD1. The CDR3 spans 13 residues. Germline loops: CDR1 LNHDA, CDR2 SQIVND (reference sequence). V shed 5 bases and J 6 bases; nucleotides not matched to a gene: 5. DNA of the CDR3: TGTGCCAGTAGTCTACAGGGGGCTCGCGAGCAGTACTTC. Protein sequence: CASSLQGAREQYF.

This clone has a single count. The V and J genes are TRBV15 and TRBJ1-5; weak D call: TRBD1 (5 bases). CDR3 length: 16 amino acids. Germline assignment: CDR1 LNHNV and CDR2 YYDKDF (reference sequence). Trimming shortened V by 5 bases and J by 7 bases, and 21 bases separated the two germline ends. The DNA of the CDR3 is TGTGCCACCAGCTTCTCGAAACCTCAGGGAATACAGCCCCAGCATTTT. It specifies CATSFSKPQGIQPQHF.

The genes are TRBV4-2 and TRBJ2-3, with D possibly matching TRBD2 (6 bases). This CDR3 contains 17 residues. V lost 0 bases, J lost 2 bases, and 15 bases lay in between. The germline V gene has CDR1 LGHNA and CDR2 YNFKEQ. For the CDR3, the DNA is TGTGCCAGCAGCCAAGATCTCGGGGGAGACACCACAGATACGCAGTATTTT. Translating it yields CASSQDLGGDTTDTQYF.

The chain has TRBV30 and TRBJ2-7, with 7 bases identical to TRBD1. This CDR3 contains 12 residues. CDR1 is GTSNPN and CDR2 is SVGIG in the germline V gene (reference sequence). The V and J ends lost 5 bases and 5 bases, in that order; junction bases with no gene match: 6. CDR3 nucleotides: TGTGCCTGGTACAGGGGAGTCGACGAGCAGTACTTC. Its protein product is CAWYRGVDEQYF.

V usage is TRBV5-1 and J usage is TRBJ1-2, with D tentatively TRBD1 (6 bases). This CDR3 contains 13 residues. Germline-derived CDR1 and CDR2 are SGHRS and YFSETQ. The germline V and J ends were trimmed by 0 bases and 6 bases, with 9 bases remaining between them. CDR3 DNA: TGCGCCAGCAGCTTGGGTCAGGGGAATGGCTACACCTTC. Its protein product is CASSLGQGNGYTF.

The chain links TRBV14 to TRBJ1-2, with D possibly TRBD1 on 6 matching bases. The germline V and J ends were trimmed by 3 bases and 0 bases, with 8 bases remaining between them. Germline V gene sequence: CDR1 SGHDN, CDR2 FVKESK. The length of the CDR3 is 14 residues. CDR3 amino acids: CASSHDRTNYGYTF. In nucleotides, the CDR3 is TGTGCCAGCAGCCACGACAGGACTAACTATGGCTACACCTTC.

This chain uses TRBV9 with TRBJ2-7, with 7 bases matching TRBD1. The CDR3 loop spans 18 amino acids. V shed 1 base and J 3 bases; nucleotides not matched to a gene: 16. Per the germline V gene, CDR1 is SGDLS and CDR2 is YYNGEE. The CDR3 here is CASSVKTRGQIRLYEQYF. In DNA form, the CDR3 reads TGTGCCAGCAGCGTAAAAACTAGGGGACAGATAAGACTCTACGAGCAGTACTTC.

This chain uses TRBV11-3 with TRBJ2-1; 8 bases fit TRBD2. The trim removed 2 bases at V and 7 bases at J, leaving 10 bases unmatched. Germline V gene sequence: CDR1 SGHNT, CDR2 YENEEA. This CDR3 has 16 amino acids. The CDR3 sequence: CASSLSRGGLSNEQFF. The DNA for the CDR3 is TGTGCCAGCAGCTTATCACGGGGGGGCCTCTCGAATGAGCAGTTCTTC.

A single count supports this clone. The V and J genes are TRBV5-1 and TRBJ2-1; 12 bases line up with TRBD2. Germline V lookup: CDR1 SGHRS, CDR2 YFSETQ. Losses at the gene ends were 2 bases for V and 5 bases for J; bases not matched to a gene: 2. The CDR3 sequence is 15 residues long. CDR3 protein: CASSFLAGGNNEQFF. The CDR3, as DNA: TGCGCCAGCAGCTTCCTAGCGGGGGGGAACAATGAGCAGTTCTTC. Complete variable domain (other parts from reference TRBV5-1 and TRBJ2-1): KAGVTQTPRYLIKTRGQQVTLSCSPISGHRSVSWYQQTPGQGLQFLFEYFSETQRNKGNFPGRFSGRQFSNSRSEMNVSTLELGDSALYLCASSFLAGGNNEQFFGPGTRLTVL.

This clone has just one count. The CDR3 DNA follows: TGTGCCAGCAGCACAGGGGGTTTGGGGAACTATGGCTACACCTTC. Amino acid sequence: CASSTGGLGNYGYTF. The chain joins TRBV6-2 or TRBV6-3 to TRBJ1-2; 8 nucleotides agree with TRBD1. The CDR3 spans 15 residues. V lost 6 bases to trimming and J lost 2 bases; unmatched junction nucleotides: 8. CDR1 and CDR2 (germline): MNHEY, SVGEGT.

The chain recombines TRBV6-1 with TRBJ2-7, with D maybe TRBD1 (6 bases). Trimming left V 2 bases short and J 2 bases short, with 10 bases between. The V gene's germline CDR1 is MNHNS and CDR2 SASEGT. The CDR3 extends over 14 amino acids. CDR3 in DNA: TGTGCCAGCAGTGAATACAGGGTTACCTACGAGCAGTACTTC. This gives the protein CASSEYRVTYEQYF.

The sample holds one count of this clone. The chain joins TRBV7-3 to TRBJ1-1; weak D call: TRBD1 (6 bases). This CDR3 is built from 13 residues. Trimming pared 5 bases from V and 1 base from J, leaving 8 bases between. Germline assignment: CDR1 SGHTA and CDR2 FQGTGA. In DNA form, the CDR3 reads TGTGCCAGCAGCACGGACAGGAACACTGAAGCTTTCTTT. As protein: CASSTDRNTEAFF.

This clone was observed a single time. The chain uses TRBV14 and TRBJ2-1; 7 nucleotides line up with TRBD1. In germline, CDR1 is SGHDN, CDR2 FVKESK. Trimming took 5 bases from V and 5 from J; bases not matched to a gene: 12. The CDR3 length is 16 residues. CDR3 amino acids: CASSKRTGWGDNEQFF. The CDR3 coding sequence is TGTGCCAGCAGCAAGCGGACAGGCTGGGGCGACAATGAGCAGTTCTTC.

This sequence joins TRBV5-1 and TRBJ2-5; maybe TRBD2 (5 bases). CDR1 SGHRS and CDR2 YFSETQ come from the germline V gene. The CDR3 contains 13 residues. V was shortened by 4 bases and J by 5 bases, with 12 bases between the two germline ends. The CDR3 region is CASSPEVDETQYF. For the CDR3, the DNA is TGCGCCAGCAGCCCGGAGGTAGATGAGACCCAGTACTTC.

The chain carries TRBV6-6 and TRBJ2-7, with a weak D call TRBD2 (5 bases). CDR3 length: 14 residues. V was cut by 0 bases and J by 7 bases, with 13 bases left in between. Germline CDR1 MNHNY, CDR2 SVGAGI (reference sequence). Here the CDR3 reads CASSYSGETGEQYF. In DNA form, the CDR3 reads TGTGCCAGCAGTTACTCCGGGGAAACGGGTGAGCAGTACTTC.

This clone was observed a single time. The chain couples TRBV9 to TRBJ2-1, with a possible D match to TRBD2 (7 bases). V gave up 4 bases and J gave up 3 bases, with 14 bases separating them. CDR3 length equals 15 residues. Germline CDR1 is SGDLS and CDR2 is YYNGEE. The CDR3 DNA follows: TGTGCCAGCAGCCTCGCGGGGGCCGACTACAATGAGCAGTTCTTC. This encodes CASSLAGADYNEQFF.

As regards this clone: Germline is not matched at one junction end, which may reflect a read error. V gene TRBV2 combines with J gene TRBJ2-3; TRBD1 matches 8 bases. The CDR3 length is 15 residues. Germline V lookup: CDR1 SNHLY, CDR2 FYNNEI. CDR3 residues: CASSEDRGGGDTQYF. CDR3 in DNA: TGTGCCAGCAGCGAAGACAGGGGAGGAGGAGATACGCAGTATTTT.

This clone appeared a single time. This chain joins TRBV18 and TRBJ2-1, with D perhaps matching TRBD2 (5 bases). There are 13 residues in the CDR3. V lost 3 bases, J lost 6 bases, and 9 bases lay in between. Germline V gene lookup returns CDR1 KGHSH and CDR2 LQKENI. The CDR3 here is CASSPGAPNEQFF. CDR3 DNA sequence: TGTGCCAGCTCACCGGGAGCTCCCAATGAGCAGTTCTTC.

The chain uses TRBV19 and TRBJ2-7, with D maybe TRBD2 (6 bases). CDR3 length: 14 residues. Germline loops: CDR1 LNHDA, CDR2 SQIVND (reference sequence). Trimming shortened V by 5 bases and J by 0 bases, and 11 bases separated the two germline ends. The CDR3 region has the DNA TGTGCCAGTAGTTTCGGGGGAAGCTCCTACGAGCAGTACTTC. Residues: CASSFGGSSYEQYF. Full variable domain (remainder filled in from reference TRBV19 and TRBJ2-7): DGGITQSPKYLFRKEGQNVTLSCEQNLNHDAMYWYRQDPGQGLRLIYYSQIVNDFQKGDIAEGYSVSREKKESFPLTVTSAQKNPTAFYLCASSFGGSSYEQYFGPGTRLTVT.

The chain links TRBV19 to TRBJ2-5, with 10 positions matching TRBD1. This CDR3 region has 14 residues. Trimming cost V 6 bases and J 4 bases; bases outside gene matches: 5. Germline V lookup: CDR1 LNHDA, CDR2 SQIVND (reference sequence). DNA of the CDR3: TGTGCCAGTAGGGGACAGGGGAATCTAGAGACCCAGTACTTC. It is translated as CASRGQGNLETQYF.

This chain uses TRBV15 with TRBJ1-1, with D possibly TRBD1 on 6 matching bases. This CDR3 region has 15 residues. CDR1 is LNHNV, CDR2 YYDKDF, per germline (reference sequence). Trimming shortened V by 3 bases and J by 4 bases, and 15 bases separated the two germline ends. The CDR3 DNA sequence: TGTGCCACCAGCAGTCGGGGGCGGGGGGGCACTGAAGCTTTCTTT. This translates into CATSSRGRGGTEAFF. The full variable domain, completed using reference TRBV15 and TRBJ1-1, is DAMVIQNPRYQVTQFGKPVTLSCSQTLNHNVMYWYQQKSSQAPKLLFHYYDKDFNNEADTPDNFQSRRPNTSFCFLDIRSPGLGDTAMYLCATSSRGRGGTEAFFGQGTRLTVV.

The chain links TRBV18 to TRBJ1-1; D not certain. This CDR3 has 13 amino acids. The V gene lost 4 bases and the J gene lost 3 bases, with 9 bases spanning the gap. Germline V gene data show CDR1 as KGHSH and CDR2 as LQKENI. The CDR3 nucleotides read TGTGCCAGCTCACGAGAGGTGGACACTGAAGCTTTCTTT. It specifies CASSREVDTEAFF.

The V gene is TRBV4-1, the J gene TRBJ2-1; TRBD2 aligns across 13 bases. Germline values: CDR1 MGHRA, CDR2 YSYEKL. J was trimmed by 12 bases and V by 0 bases; bases with no gene match: 11. This CDR3 has 17 amino acids. For the CDR3, the DNA is TGCGCCAGCAGCCAAGATAGTGTGGGACTAGCGGGGTCGGGGCAGTTCTTC. This encodes CASSQDSVGLAGSGQFF.